This T cell receptor (beta chain) was identified in a study of blood T cell repertoires in COVID-19. Study overall: From the United States, Italy and Spain came samples of acute and convalescent COVID-19. The analysed material was cDNA or gDNA that came from T cells, B-cell-depleted T cells, or PBMCs.

The trim removed 5 bases at V and 1 base at J, leaving 15 bases unmatched. The V gene's germline CDR1 is SGHAT and CDR2 FQNNGV. The CDR3 has 18 residues. Methods used by the authors: Using reference gene primer amplification, nucleated cell counts were estimated. Repertoires were generated with immunoSEQ multiplex PCR, while TCRdb's copy carries only in-frame clones and drops some. V, J and clone size are taken as reported in that table, and D and trimming were inferred from the DNA itself. The repertoire includes under 250,000 clones, about 88% of them detected once, and about 7.6% sits in the top ten.

Material for sequencing was peripheral blood. The clonotype comes from an older woman with active or convalescent COVID-19. The chain has TRBV11-2 and TRBJ2-3; the match to TRBD1 covers 7 bases. The CDR3, as DNA: TGTGCCAGCAGCCTCCCTAGGGGGCGAAACGTGGGCACAGATACGCAGTATTTT. Translated: CASSLPRGRNVGTDTQYF. Full variable domain (rest looked up from reference TRBV11-2 and TRBJ2-3): EAGVAQSPRYKIIEKRQSVAFWCNPISGHATLYWYQQILGQGPKLLIQFQNNGVVDDSQLPKDRFSAERLKGVDSTLKIQPAKLEDSAVYLCASSLPRGRNVGTDTQYFGPGTRLTVL.